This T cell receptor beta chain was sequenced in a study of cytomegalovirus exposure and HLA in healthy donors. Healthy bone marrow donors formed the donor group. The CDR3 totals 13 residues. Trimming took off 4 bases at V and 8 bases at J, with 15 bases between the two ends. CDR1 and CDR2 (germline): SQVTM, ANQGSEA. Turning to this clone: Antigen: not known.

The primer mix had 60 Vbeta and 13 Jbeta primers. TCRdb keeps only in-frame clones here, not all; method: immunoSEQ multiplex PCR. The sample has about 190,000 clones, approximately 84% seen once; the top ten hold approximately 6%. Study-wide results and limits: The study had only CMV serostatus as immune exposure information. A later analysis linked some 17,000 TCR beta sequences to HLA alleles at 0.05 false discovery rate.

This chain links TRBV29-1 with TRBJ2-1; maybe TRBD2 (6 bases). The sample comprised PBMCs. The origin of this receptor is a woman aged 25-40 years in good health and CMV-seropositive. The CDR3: CSVVYSGWDEQFF. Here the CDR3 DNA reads TGCAGCGTTGTATATAGCGGTTGGGATGAGCAGTTCTTC.